Described below is a single T cell receptor beta chain sequence and its context. This entry belongs to a study of blood T cell repertoires in COVID-19. Turning to the study itself: COVID-19 samples from acute and convalescent phases originated in the United States, Italy and Spain.

Trimming removed 5 bases at V and 0 bases at J, with 17 bases between. The CDR3 runs 17 residues. The germline gives CDR1 MDHEN, CDR2 SYDVKM. Generated by immunoSEQ multiplex PCR, the TCRdb table keeps only in-frame clones and is missing some. Of 150,000 to 200,000 clones in the sample, approximately 82% were seen once. The TCR originated in a woman in her thirties or forties with COVID-19, enrolled during active disease. Sequencing input: peripheral blood. The chain uses TRBV28 and TRBJ1-5; D is perhaps TRBD1 (5 bases). The CDR3 is CASSPARGGLSNQPQHF. CDR3 nucleotides: TGTGCCAGCAGTCCGGCCCGGGGGGGACTTAGCAATCAGCCCCAGCATTTT.